This TCR beta chain came from a study of CD8+CD57+ T cells in acquired aplastic anemia. Study outcomes and limitations: Patients versus controls showed no significant CD8+ Simpson's diversity difference.

CD8+CD57+ cell expansion, shown by flow cytometry, had occurred in the patients selected for sequencing. This clonotype occurred a few times. Its antigen remains unknown. Genomic DNA, the template, was used for profiling of the TCR beta VDJ and CDR3. TCRdb reprocessed the reads via MiXCR and lists one record per CDR3 protein. The table records about 180,000 distinct CDR3 sequences, less than 60% of them present only once. V dropped 5 bases and J dropped 0 bases, with 17 bases sitting between them. The CDR3 consists of 16 residues. Germline loops: CDR1 SGHAT, CDR2 FQNNGV. This receptor was taken from a human donor with aplastic anemia. V gene TRBV11-2 combines with J gene TRBJ2-7; possible D gene TRBD1, 5 bases. Sequenced material: sorted CD4+, CD8+, or CD8+CD57+ T cells (not recorded which) from PBMCs. In DNA form, the CDR3 reads TGTGCCAGCAGCATGGACCCAGGGATTCCCTCCTACGAGCAGTACTTC. Its protein is CASSMDPGIPSYEQYF. Combining the CDR3 with reference TRBV11-2 and TRBJ2-7 gives the whole variable domain EAGVAQSPRYKIIEKRQSVAFWCNPISGHATLYWYQQILGQGPKLLIQFQNNGVVDDSQLPKDRFSAERLKGVDSTLKIQPAKLEDSAVYLCASSMDPGIPSYEQYFGPGTRLTVT.